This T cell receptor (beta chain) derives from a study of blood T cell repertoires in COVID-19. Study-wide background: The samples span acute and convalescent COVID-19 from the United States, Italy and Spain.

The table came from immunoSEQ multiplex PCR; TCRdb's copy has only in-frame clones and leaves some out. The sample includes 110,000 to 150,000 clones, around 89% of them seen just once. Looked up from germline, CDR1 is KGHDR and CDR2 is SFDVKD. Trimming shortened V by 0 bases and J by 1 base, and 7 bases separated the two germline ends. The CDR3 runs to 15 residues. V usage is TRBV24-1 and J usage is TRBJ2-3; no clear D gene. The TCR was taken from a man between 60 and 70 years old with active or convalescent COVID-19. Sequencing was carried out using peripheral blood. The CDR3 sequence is CATSDLYEGTDTQYF. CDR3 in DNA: TGTGCCACCAGTGATTTGTATGAGGGCACAGATACGCAGTATTTT.